This TCR beta chain originates from a study of cytomegalovirus exposure and HLA in healthy donors. Whole-study findings and limits: Most TCR sequences proved rare, with some public TCRs found in many donors.

The germline CDR1 and CDR2 sequences are MNHEY and SVGAGI. Trimming removed 10 bases at V and 3 bases at J, with 14 bases between. This CDR3 comprises 13 residues. This clone was detected a few times. Its target is not known. A multiplex PCR was run with 60 Vbeta primers and 13 Jbeta primers. TCRdb's copy holds only in-frame clones and misses some; the assay was immunoSEQ multiplex PCR. This sample has some 190,000 clones, with 86% found just once. The sequence came from a woman aged 25 to 45 in good health and CMV-seronegative. The source material was PBMCs. This chain links TRBV6-5 with TRBJ2-3; a weak D match, TRBD1 (6 bases). This CDR3 reads CATRRGETDTQYF. The CDR3, as DNA: TGTGCCACCCGCAGGGGCGAAACAGATACGCAGTATTTT.